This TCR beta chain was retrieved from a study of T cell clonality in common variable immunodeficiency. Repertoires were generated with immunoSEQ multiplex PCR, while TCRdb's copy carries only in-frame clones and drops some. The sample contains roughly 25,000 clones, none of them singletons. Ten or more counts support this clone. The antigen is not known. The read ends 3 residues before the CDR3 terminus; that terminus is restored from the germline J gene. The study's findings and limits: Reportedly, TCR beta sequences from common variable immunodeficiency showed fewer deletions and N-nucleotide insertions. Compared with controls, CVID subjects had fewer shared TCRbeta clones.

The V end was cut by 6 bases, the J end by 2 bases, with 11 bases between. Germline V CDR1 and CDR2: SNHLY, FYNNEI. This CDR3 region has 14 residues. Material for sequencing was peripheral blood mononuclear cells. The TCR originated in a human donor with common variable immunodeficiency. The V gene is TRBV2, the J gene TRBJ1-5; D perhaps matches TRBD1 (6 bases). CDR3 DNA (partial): TGTGCCAGCAGGAGGGGGGGCGGCAATCAGCCC. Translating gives CASRRGGGNQP. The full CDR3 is CASRRGGGNQPQHF. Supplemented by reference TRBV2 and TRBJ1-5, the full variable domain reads EPEVTQTPSHQVTQMGQEVILRCVPISNHLYFYWYRQILGQKVEFLVSFYNNEISEKSEIFDDQFSVERPDGSNFTLKIRSTKLEDSAMYFCASRRGGGNQPQHFGDGTRLSIL.